A selection of T cell receptor beta chains follows, all from one sample in a study of T cell repertoires in cytomegalovirus infection. TCRdb re-called the reads through MiXCR, storing one row per CDR3 protein. The table has over 250,000 distinct CDR3 sequences, about a quarter seen once; the top ten hold 11% to 15%. The source material was PBMCs. Receptors were obtained from a human donor in good health (CMV status not recorded). Some clones in this sample may be carry-over from other donors' samples. Both conserved end residues are part of each CDR3. Fields, in order: J gene, D gene, clone size, V gene, CDR3 length, CDR3 DNA, CDR3 protein. A D gene is named only where the DNA matches it firmly. For some rows the clone size is stated as once, few or many, or as a class when expanded; others skip it.

J: TRBJ2-3; D: NA; size: NA; V: TRBV5-6; length: 14; DNA: TGTGCCAGCAGCTTCCCCCGGGAATTAAATACGCAGTATTTT; CDR3: CASSFPRELNTQYF
J: TRBJ2-3; D: TRBD2; size: NA; V: TRBV29-1; length: 16; DNA: TGCAGCGTTGAAGGTAGCGGGGGGCTCAGCACAGATACGCAGTATTTT; CDR3: CSVEGSGGLSTDTQYF
J: TRBJ2-1; D: NA; size: NA; V: TRBV10-3; length: 14; DNA: TGTGCCATCAGTGAGGACTTCTCCTACAATGAGCAGTTCTTC; CDR3: CAISEDFSYNEQFF
J: TRBJ2-1; D: NA; size: NA; V: TRBV19; length: 14; DNA: TGTGCCAGTAGTATTGGCAGTAGCTACAATGAGCAGTTCTTC; CDR3: CASSIGSSYNEQFF
J: TRBJ1-5; D: TRBD1; size: NA; V: TRBV6-5; length: 17; DNA: TGTGCCAGCAGTTACTCCAGCATCGGGACAGGCCGCCAGCCCCAGCATTTT; CDR3: CASSYSSIGTGRQPQHF
J: TRBJ2-7; D: TRBD2; size: few; V: TRBV5-1; length: 15; DNA: TGCGCCAGCAGCTTTAGCGGGAGAACTTTCGACGAGCAGTACTTC; CDR3: CASSFSGRTFDEQYF
J: TRBJ2-7; D: NA; size: few; V: TRBV9; length: 14; DNA: TGTGCCAGCAGCGTTTTCGGGAGCTCCTACGAGCAGTACTTC; CDR3: CASSVFGSSYEQYF
J: TRBJ2-7; D: NA; size: few; V: TRBV7-9; length: 12; DNA: TGTGCCAGCAGCCCTCACAACTACGAGCAGTACTTC; CDR3: CASSPHNYEQYF
J: TRBJ1-2; D: TRBD1; size: many; V: TRBV7-9; length: 13; DNA: TGTGCCAGCAGCGTGGGACAGGCGTATGGCTACACCTTC; CDR3: CASSVGQAYGYTF
J: TRBJ2-3; D: TRBD1; size: many; V: TRBV7-6; length: 15; DNA: TGTGCCAGCAGCTTACCGGGACAGGGCATTCATACGCAGTATTTT; CDR3: CASSLPGQGIHTQYF
J: TRBJ2-1; D: TRBD1; size: few; V: TRBV6-2/TRBV6-3; length: 14; DNA: TGTGCCAGCAGGGCGGACAGGCCATACAATGAGCAGTTCTTC; CDR3: CASRADRPYNEQFF
J: TRBJ2-2; D: TRBD2; size: many; V: TRBV7-8; length: 16; DNA: TGTGCCAGCAGCTTAGGTCTAGCGGTGAACACCGGGGAGCTGTTTTTT; CDR3: CASSLGLAVNTGELFF
J: TRBJ2-3; D: NA; size: NA; V: TRBV6-2/TRBV6-3; length: 14; DNA: TGTGCCAGCAGCCTGCTGAGAACCCAGGATACGCAGTATTTT; CDR3: CASSLLRTQDTQYF
J: TRBJ1-5; D: NA; size: few; V: TRBV20-1; length: 18; DNA: TGCAGTGCTAGACGGTATTTCGGGGGGCGCGAAGGCAATCAGCCCCAGCATTTT; CDR3: CSARRYFGGREGNQPQHF
J: TRBJ2-1; D: TRBD2; size: NA; V: TRBV7-6; length: 17; DNA: TGTGCCAGCAGCTTAGAAGTAGCGGGGGGGCTGATCAATGAGCAGTTCTTC; CDR3: CASSLEVAGGLINEQFF
J: TRBJ2-3; D: TRBD2; size: few; V: TRBV7-3; length: 17; DNA: TGTGCCAGCAGCGCCCGACTAGCGGACCGCTCAGGTGAGACGCAGTATTTT; CDR3: CASSARLADRSGETQYF
J: TRBJ1-5; D: TRBD1; size: many; V: TRBV7-2; length: 20; DNA: TGTGCCAGCAGCCTCAATCCCCGGGACAGGACCCTTTATAGCAATCAGCCCCAGCATTTT; CDR3: CASSLNPRDRTLYSNQPQHF
J: TRBJ1-1; D: TRBD1; size: few; V: TRBV6-5; length: 16; DNA: TGTGCCAGCAGTTACTTCCGGGACAGGGGAAACACTGAAGCTTTCTTT; CDR3: CASSYFRDRGNTEAFF
J: TRBJ2-7; D: TRBD1; size: NA; V: TRBV28; length: 14; DNA: TGTGCCAGCAGGCACGCGGGACAGGGGGCTGGGCAGTACTTC; CDR3: CASRHAGQGAGQYF
J: TRBJ2-1; D: TRBD2; size: NA; V: TRBV24-1; length: 16; DNA: TGTGCCACCAGTGATTTGGGGTCTAGCGGTCTTAATGAGCAGTTCTTC; CDR3: CATSDLGSSGLNEQFF
J: TRBJ2-7; D: NA; size: NA; V: TRBV15; length: 13; DNA: TGTGCCACCAGCAGAGACGCAGGGGACGAGCAGTACTTC; CDR3: CATSRDAGDEQYF
J: TRBJ2-7; D: TRBD1; size: NA; V: TRBV18; length: 14; DNA: TGTGCCAGCTCACTGGGACAGGGGATGGGCGAGCAGTACTTC; CDR3: CASSLGQGMGEQYF
J: TRBJ2-3; D: TRBD1; size: NA; V: TRBV6-1; length: 15; DNA: TGTGCCAGCAGGAGGACAGGGATGAACACAGATACGCAGTATTTT; CDR3: CASRRTGMNTDTQYF
J: TRBJ2-7; D: TRBD2; size: few; V: TRBV6-1; length: 13; DNA: TGTGCCAGCCGACTAGCGGGAGGTAACGAGCAGTACTTC; CDR3: CASRLAGGNEQYF
J: TRBJ2-7; D: NA; size: NA; V: TRBV6-6; length: 11; DNA: TGTGCCAGCAGTCCTTCCTTGGAGCAGCACTTC; CDR3: CASSPSLEQHF
J: TRBJ2-7; D: NA; size: few; V: TRBV18; length: 15; DNA: TGTGCCAGCTCACCACCAAAAGTACAGGGTTCCGAGCAGTACTTC; CDR3: CASSPPKVQGSEQYF
J: TRBJ2-1; D: TRBD1; size: many; V: TRBV7-2; length: 16; DNA: TGTGCCAGCAGCTTACCGGGACAGGGGACCGACAATGAGCAGTTCTTC; CDR3: CASSLPGQGTDNEQFF
J: TRBJ2-3; D: TRBD2; size: NA; V: TRBV7-2; length: 18; DNA: TGTGCCAGCAGGCCCGATCTAGCGGGAGGGCGGGGTACAGATACGCAGTATTTT; CDR3: CASRPDLAGGRGTDTQYF